This passage covers 15 T cell receptor beta chains from one sample sequenced in a study of blood T cell repertoires in COVID-19. The protocol was immunoSEQ multiplex PCR, while the TCRdb copy is restricted to in-frame clones and leaves out a portion. The repertoire has about 35,000 clones, approximately 89% of them found once; the top ten carry about 2.2%. What was sequenced was peripheral blood. The receptors were sampled from a man aged 45-65 years with active COVID-19.

This clone was seen just once. The chain joins TRBV11-2 to TRBJ2-5, with a possible D match to TRBD2 (7 bases). Per the germline V gene, CDR1 is SGHAT and CDR2 is FQNNGV. V lost 6 bases and J 1 base, leaving 9 bases between the germline ends. The CDR3 loop spans 13 amino acids. The CDR3 region has the DNA TGTGCCAGCAGTCGGGGGGCCCAAGAGACCCAGTACTTC. Translating gives CASSRGAQETQYF. Full variable domain (outside the CDR3, taken from reference TRBV11-2 and TRBJ2-5): EAGVAQSPRYKIIEKRQSVAFWCNPISGHATLYWYQQILGQGPKLLIQFQNNGVVDDSQLPKDRFSAERLKGVDSTLKIQPAKLEDSAVYLCASSRGAQETQYFGPGTRLLVL.

This clone was seen once. The chain joins TRBV29-1 to TRBJ1-1; no clear D gene. V lost 1 base and J 3 bases, leaving 9 bases between the germline ends. The CDR3 is 13 residues long. Germline loops: CDR1 SQVTM, CDR2 ANQGSEA. The CDR3 reads CSVEGRRDTEAFF. The CDR3 DNA reads as TGCAGCGTTGAAGGGCGGAGGGACACTGAAGCTTTCTTT.

V usage is TRBV12-3 or TRBV12-4 and J usage is TRBJ2-3, with unresolved D. The CDR3 length is 13 residues. V was clipped by 0 bases and J by 2 bases, with 3 bases between them. The CDR3 protein is CASSLASTDTQYF. The CDR3, as DNA: TGTGCCAGCAGTTTAGCCTCCACAGATACGCAGTATTTT.

J is TRBJ1-6 and V is TRBV30; TRBD1 might be the D (5 bases). Deletions cut 3 bases from V and 10 bases from J, with 19 bases between. The CDR3 contains 15 residues. CDR1 GTSNPN and CDR2 SVGIG come from the germline V gene (reference sequence). The CDR3 loop reads CAWRGRAKESSPLHF. As DNA, the CDR3 is TGTGCCTGGAGGGGCAGGGCAAAAGAATCGTCACCCCTCCACTTT.

This clone has only one observation. The chain recombines TRBV20-1 with TRBJ2-5, with a tentative D call TRBD2 (5 bases). The CDR3 totals 11 residues. The V end lost 6 bases, the J end lost 5 bases, and 10 bases lay between the germline ends. The germline CDR1 and CDR2 sequences are DFQATT and SNEGSKA (reference sequence). CDR3 in DNA: TGCAGTGCCAGCGGAGAGGAGACCCAGTACTTC. It encodes CSASGEETQYF.

This clone was picked up a small number of times. This chain uses TRBV19 with TRBJ2-7; D uncertain. The germline V gene has CDR1 LNHDA and CDR2 SQIVND (reference sequence). The CDR3 has 12 residues. With 8 bases removed from V and 5 bases from J, the gap between germline ends came to 13 bases. This CDR3 reads CASGPGLDEQYF. DNA for the CDR3: TGTGCCAGTGGTCCGGGTCTGGACGAGCAGTACTTC.

The gene calls are TRBV5-6 and TRBJ1-2; 7 positions match TRBD1. The V segment lost 4 bases and the J segment 2 bases; nucleotides outside the gene matches: 8. Germline lookup yields CDR1 SGHDT and CDR2 YYEEEE. CDR3 length: 15 amino acids. The CDR3 is CASSPRQGSNYGYTF. For the CDR3, the DNA is TGTGCCAGCAGCCCCCGACAGGGATCGAACTATGGCTACACCTTC.

A single count supports this clone. CDR3 region: CASTGGGVFINTDTQYF. The DNA of the CDR3 is TGTGCCAGCACGGGAGGGGGCGTTTTTATTAATACAGATACGCAGTATTTT. The rearrangement uses TRBV7-8 and TRBJ2-3, with a tentative D call TRBD2 (8 bases). Germline lookup yields CDR1 SGHVS and CDR2 FQNEAQ. Trimming removed 7 bases from V and 3 bases from J, with 23 bases in between. The CDR3 is made up of 17 amino acids.

This clone has just one count. The chain couples TRBV9 to TRBJ2-7, with 8 bases lining up with TRBD1. Per germline, CDR1 SGDLS and CDR2 YYNGEE. This CDR3 contains 16 residues. V lost 3 bases to trimming and J lost 2 bases; unmatched junction nucleotides: 10. CDR3 coding DNA: TGTGCCAGCAGCGCCGGACAGGGCGCAGAAGCCTACGAGCAGTACTTC. As protein: CASSAGQGAEAYEQYF.

The sample holds a few counts of this clone. This rearrangement joins TRBV19 to TRBJ1-5, with D maybe TRBD1 (6 bases). Germline-derived CDR1 and CDR2 are LNHDA and SQIVND (reference sequence). The CDR3 is 15 residues long. V was trimmed by 3 bases and J by 3 bases, leaving 12 bases between them. The CDR3 nucleotides read TGTGCCAGTAGTATCGGGGGGACATACAATCAGCCCCAGCATTTT. Translation: CASSIGGTYNQPQHF.

This clone appeared a few times. The V and J genes are TRBV29-1 and TRBJ1-2, with TRBD1 matching over 8 bases. The V and J ends lost 0 bases and 6 bases, in that order; junction bases with no gene match: 6. This CDR3 is 14 amino acids long. Germline V CDR1 and CDR2: SQVTM, ANQGSEA. CDR3 in DNA: TGCAGCGTTGAAGATGGGCAGGGGGCCAATGGCTACACCTTC. Residues: CSVEDGQGANGYTF.

This chain links TRBV7-2 with TRBJ2-6; a weak D match, TRBD2 (6 bases). This CDR3 has 15 residues. Germline loops: CDR1 SGHTA, CDR2 FQGNSA. Between the trimmed V and J ends, which lost 8 bases and 2 bases, there was a span of 13 bases. The CDR3 nucleotides read TGTGCCAGCCATTCTTGGGGGGCTGGGGCCAACGTCCTGACTTTC. Translated: CASHSWGAGANVLTF.

This chain links TRBV30 with TRBJ1-3; tentative D call: TRBD1 (6 bases). There are 14 residues in the CDR3. Per the germline V gene, CDR1 is GTSNPN and CDR2 is SVGIG (reference sequence). Trimming shortened V by 1 base and J by 4 bases, and 11 bases separated the two germline ends. The CDR3 is CAWSGKRGGNTIYF. The CDR3 region has the DNA TGTGCCTGGAGTGGTAAAAGGGGGGGAAACACCATATATTTT.

The gene calls are TRBV7-6 and TRBJ2-7; 7 nucleotides agree with TRBD2. The CDR3 extends over 17 amino acids. The germline V gene encodes CDR1 SGHVS and CDR2 FNYEAQ. V lost 1 base to trimming and J lost 1 base; unmatched junction nucleotides: 10. The CDR3 sequence is CASSLEDGAGGSYEQYF. For the CDR3, the DNA is TGTGCCAGCAGCTTAGAGGACGGGGCCGGGGGGTCCTACGAGCAGTACTTC.

The rearrangement joins TRBV6-2 or TRBV6-3 to TRBJ2-2, with a weak D call TRBD2 (6 bases). V was clipped by 7 bases and J by 5 bases, with 14 bases between them. Germline lookup yields CDR1 MNHEY and CDR2 SVGEGT. The length of the CDR3 is 14 residues. This CDR3 reads CASTPGGGTGELFF. The CDR3 DNA is TGTGCCAGCACCCCCGGTGGGGGGACCGGGGAGCTGTTTTTT.